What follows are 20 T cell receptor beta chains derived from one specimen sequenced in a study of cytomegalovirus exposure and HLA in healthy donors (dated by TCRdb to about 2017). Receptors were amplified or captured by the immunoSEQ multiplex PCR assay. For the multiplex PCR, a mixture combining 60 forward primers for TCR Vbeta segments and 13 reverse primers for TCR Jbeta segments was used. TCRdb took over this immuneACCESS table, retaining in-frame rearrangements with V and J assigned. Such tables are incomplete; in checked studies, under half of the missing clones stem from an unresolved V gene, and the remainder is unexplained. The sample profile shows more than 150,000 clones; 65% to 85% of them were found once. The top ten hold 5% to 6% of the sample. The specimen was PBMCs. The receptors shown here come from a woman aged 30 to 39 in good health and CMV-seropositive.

CDR3: CASSLDRGIATGELFF. The DNA for the CDR3 is TGTGCCAGCAGCCTTGACAGAGGAATAGCCACCGGGGAGCTGTTTTTT. The chain uses TRBV5-8 and TRBJ2-2; a weak D match, TRBD1 (5 bases). The germline V gene encodes CDR1 SGHTS and CDR2 YDEGEE. V gave up 4 bases and J gave up 4 bases, with 17 bases separating them. CDR3 length equals 16 residues.

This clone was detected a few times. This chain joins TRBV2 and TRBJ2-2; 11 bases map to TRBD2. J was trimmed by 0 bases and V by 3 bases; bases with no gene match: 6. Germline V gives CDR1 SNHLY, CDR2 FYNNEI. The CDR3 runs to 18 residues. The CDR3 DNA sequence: TGTGCCAGCAGTGATTTTTTAGCGGGGGGGACGAACACCGGGGAGCTGTTTTTT. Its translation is CASSDFLAGGTNTGELFF. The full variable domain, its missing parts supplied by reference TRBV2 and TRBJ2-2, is EPEVTQTPSHQVTQMGQEVILRCVPISNHLYFYWYRQILGQKVEFLVSFYNNEISEKSEIFDDQFSVERPDGSNFTLKIRSTKLEDSAMYFCASSDFLAGGTNTGELFFGEGSRLTVL.

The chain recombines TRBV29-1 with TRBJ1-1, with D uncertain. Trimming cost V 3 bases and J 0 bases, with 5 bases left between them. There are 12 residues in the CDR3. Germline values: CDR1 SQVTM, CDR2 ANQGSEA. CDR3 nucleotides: TGCAGCGTTGATGGCATGAACACTGAAGCTTTCTTT. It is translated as CSVDGMNTEAFF.

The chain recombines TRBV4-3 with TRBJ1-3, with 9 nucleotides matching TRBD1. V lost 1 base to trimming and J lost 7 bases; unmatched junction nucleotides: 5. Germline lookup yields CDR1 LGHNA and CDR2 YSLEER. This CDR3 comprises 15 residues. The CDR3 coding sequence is TGCGCCAGCAGCCAAGGAGGGACAGGGCTGAACACCATATATTTT. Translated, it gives CASSQGGTGLNTIYF.

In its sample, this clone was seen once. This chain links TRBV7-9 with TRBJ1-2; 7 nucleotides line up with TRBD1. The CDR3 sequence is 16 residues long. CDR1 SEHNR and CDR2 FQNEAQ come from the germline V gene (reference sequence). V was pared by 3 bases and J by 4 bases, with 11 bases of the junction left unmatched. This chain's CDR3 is CASSLGPGTDVYGYTF. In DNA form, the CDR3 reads TGTGCCAGCAGCTTGGGTCCCGGGACAGATGTCTATGGCTACACCTTC.

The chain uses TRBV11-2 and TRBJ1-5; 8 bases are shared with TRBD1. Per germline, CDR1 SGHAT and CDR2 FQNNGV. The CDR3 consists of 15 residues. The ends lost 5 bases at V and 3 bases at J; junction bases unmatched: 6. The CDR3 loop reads CASSRSGQANQPQHF. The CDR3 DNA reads TGTGCCAGCAGCCGTTCGGGACAGGCCAATCAGCCCCAGCATTTT.

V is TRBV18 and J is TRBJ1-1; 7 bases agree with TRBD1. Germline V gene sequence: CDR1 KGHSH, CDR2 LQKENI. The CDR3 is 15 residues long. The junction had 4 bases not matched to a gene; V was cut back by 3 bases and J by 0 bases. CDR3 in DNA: TGTGCCAGCTCACCGATGACAGGGATGAACACTGAAGCTTTCTTT. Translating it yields CASSPMTGMNTEAFF.

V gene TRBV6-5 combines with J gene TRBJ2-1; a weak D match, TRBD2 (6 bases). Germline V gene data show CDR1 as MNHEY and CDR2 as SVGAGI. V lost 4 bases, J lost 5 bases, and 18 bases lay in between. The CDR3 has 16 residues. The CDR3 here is CASSSALGTSDNEQFF. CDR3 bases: TGTGCCAGCAGTTCTGCCCTCGGGACTTCTGACAATGAGCAGTTCTTC.

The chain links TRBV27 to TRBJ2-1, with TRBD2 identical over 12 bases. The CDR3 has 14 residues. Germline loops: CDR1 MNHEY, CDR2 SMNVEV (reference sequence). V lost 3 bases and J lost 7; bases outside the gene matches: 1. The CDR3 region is CASSFGLAGNEQFF. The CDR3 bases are TGTGCCAGCAGTTTCGGACTAGCGGGAAATGAGCAGTTCTTC.

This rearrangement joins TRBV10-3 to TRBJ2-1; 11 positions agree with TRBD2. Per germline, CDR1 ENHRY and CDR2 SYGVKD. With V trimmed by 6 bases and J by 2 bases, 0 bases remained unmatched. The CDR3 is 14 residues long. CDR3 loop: CAIRTSGAYNEQFF. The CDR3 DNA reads TGTGCCATCAGGACTAGCGGGGCCTACAATGAGCAGTTCTTC.

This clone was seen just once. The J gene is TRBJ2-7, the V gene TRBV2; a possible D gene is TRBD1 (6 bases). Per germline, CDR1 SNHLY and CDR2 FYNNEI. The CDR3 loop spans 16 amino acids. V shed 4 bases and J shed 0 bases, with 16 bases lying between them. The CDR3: CASSAIRTDPSYEQYF. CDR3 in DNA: TGTGCCAGCAGTGCGATTCGGACAGATCCCTCCTACGAGCAGTACTTC.

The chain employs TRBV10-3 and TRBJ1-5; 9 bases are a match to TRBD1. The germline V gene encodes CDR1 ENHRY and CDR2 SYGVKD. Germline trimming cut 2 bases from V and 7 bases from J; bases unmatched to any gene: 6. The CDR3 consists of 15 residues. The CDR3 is CAISEGQGFGQPQHF. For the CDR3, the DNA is TGTGCCATCAGTGAGGGACAGGGGTTCGGCCAGCCCCAGCATTTT.

Written as DNA, the CDR3 is TGTGCCAGTAGTCCCCGGACAGGCGCTAACGCTGAAGCTTTCTTT. As protein: CASSPRTGANAEAFF. The rearrangement joins TRBV19 to TRBJ1-1, with 7 bases matching TRBD1. CDR3 length: 15 residues. The germline V gene encodes CDR1 LNHDA and CDR2 SQIVND (reference sequence). After removal of 5 bases from V and 6 bases from J, the junction contained 12 bases not matched to a gene.

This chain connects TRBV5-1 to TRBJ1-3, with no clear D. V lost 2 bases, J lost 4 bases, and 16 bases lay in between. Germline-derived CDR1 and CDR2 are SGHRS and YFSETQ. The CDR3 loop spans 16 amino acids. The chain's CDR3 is CASSFDPRKEGNTIYF. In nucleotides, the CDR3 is TGCGCCAGCAGCTTCGACCCAAGAAAGGAGGGAAACACCATATATTTT.

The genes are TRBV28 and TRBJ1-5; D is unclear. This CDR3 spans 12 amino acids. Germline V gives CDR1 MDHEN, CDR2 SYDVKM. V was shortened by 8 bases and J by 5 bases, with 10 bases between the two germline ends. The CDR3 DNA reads TGTGCCAGCGGGCAGCCCGATCAGCCCCAGCATTTT. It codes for CASGQPDQPQHF.

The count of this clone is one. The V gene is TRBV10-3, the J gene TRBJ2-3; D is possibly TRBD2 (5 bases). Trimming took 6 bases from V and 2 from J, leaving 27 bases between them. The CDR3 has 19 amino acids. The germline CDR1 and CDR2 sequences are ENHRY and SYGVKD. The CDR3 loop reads CAIRVPGRPQHGDTDTQYF. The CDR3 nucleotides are TGTGCCATCAGAGTTCCTGGACGGCCCCAACACGGGGACACAGATACGCAGTATTTT.

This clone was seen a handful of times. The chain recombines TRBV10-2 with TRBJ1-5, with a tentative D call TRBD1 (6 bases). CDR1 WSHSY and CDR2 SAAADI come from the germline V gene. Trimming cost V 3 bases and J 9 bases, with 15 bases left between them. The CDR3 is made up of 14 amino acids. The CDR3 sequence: CASSDGQGTMPQHF. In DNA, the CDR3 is TGCGCCAGCAGTGACGGCCAGGGGACTATGCCCCAGCATTTT.

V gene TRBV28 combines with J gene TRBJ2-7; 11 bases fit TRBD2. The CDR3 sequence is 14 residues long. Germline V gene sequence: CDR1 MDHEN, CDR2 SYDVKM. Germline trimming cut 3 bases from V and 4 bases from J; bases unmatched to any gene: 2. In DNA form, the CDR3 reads TGTGCCAGCAGTTTGACTAGCGGGGCGTACGAGCAGTACTTC. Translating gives CASSLTSGAYEQYF.

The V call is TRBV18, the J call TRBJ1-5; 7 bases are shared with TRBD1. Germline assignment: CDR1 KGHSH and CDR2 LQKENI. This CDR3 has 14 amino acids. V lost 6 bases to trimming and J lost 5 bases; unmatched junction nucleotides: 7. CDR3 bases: TGTGCCAGCTCTCAGCCGGGACAGTATCAGCCCCAGCATTTT. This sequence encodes CASSQPGQYQPQHF.

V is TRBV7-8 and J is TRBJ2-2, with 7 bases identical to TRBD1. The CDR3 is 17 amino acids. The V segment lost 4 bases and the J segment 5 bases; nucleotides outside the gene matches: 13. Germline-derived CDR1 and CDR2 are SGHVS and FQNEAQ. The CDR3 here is CASSSTPRTGSTGELFF. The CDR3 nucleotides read TGTGCCAGCAGCTCTACCCCTCGGACAGGTTCAACCGGGGAGCTGTTTTTT.